This is a list of T cell receptor beta chains from one sample in a study of cytomegalovirus exposure and HLA in healthy donors. Only in-frame clones appear in the TCRdb table, and some are missing; sequencing was by immunoSEQ multiplex PCR. There are under 150,000 clones in the sample; 70% to 90% occur only once, and 8.7% lies in the top ten. The sample was PBMCs. The receptors come from a man aged 18 to 30 in good health and CMV-seropositive. CDR3s include the opening cysteine and the closing phenylalanine or tryptophan. Each record gives: V gene, clone size, J gene, D gene, CDR3 DNA, CDR3 protein. A D gene is named only where the DNA matches it firmly. Clone size is shown for a subset of rows, as once, few, many or a class of expanded clone.

V: TRBV7-9; size: once; J: TRBJ1-1; D: NA; DNA: TGTGCCAGCAGGCAGATGGGGGGCACTGAAGCTTTCTTT; CDR3: CASRQMGGTEAFF
V: TRBV5-8; size: NA; J: TRBJ2-6; D: TRBD1; DNA: TGTGCCAGCAGCATAGGGACAGACCTTCGGGGGGCCAACGTCCTGACTTTC; CDR3: CASSIGTDLRGANVLTF
V: TRBV5-4; size: few; J: TRBJ2-3; D: NA; DNA: TGTGCCACCCTAGCCCAAGAAACTGGGGATACGCAGTATTTT; CDR3: CATLAQETGDTQYF
V: TRBV7-9; size: NA; J: TRBJ2-7; D: TRBD1; DNA: TGTGCCAGCAGCTCCCTCCTGGGACAGTCCTACGAGCAGTACTTC; CDR3: CASSSLLGQSYEQYF
V: TRBV19; size: NA; J: TRBJ2-3; D: TRBD1; DNA: TGTGCCAGTAGTATCGAGACAGGGAACACAGATACGCAGTATTTT; CDR3: CASSIETGNTDTQYF
V: TRBV19; size: NA; J: TRBJ2-7; D: TRBD2; DNA: TGTGCCAGTAGCAGCGGGACCGCCGCTGCCTACGAGCAGTACTTC; CDR3: CASSSGTAAAYEQYF
V: TRBV4-2; size: once; J: TRBJ2-7; D: TRBD1; DNA: TGTGCCAGCAGCCAAAGACAGGGCGATTCCACTAGTAGTGAGCAGTACTTC; CDR3: CASSQRQGDSTSSEQYF
V: TRBV5-1; size: NA; J: TRBJ1-2; D: NA; DNA: TGCGCCAGCAGCGAGGGAGGAGGGGACTATGGCTACACCTTC; CDR3: CASSEGGGDYGYTF
V: TRBV7-2; size: NA; J: TRBJ2-1; D: NA; DNA: TGTGCCAGCAGGGACGGGGAGGCCTACAATGAGCAGTTCTTC; CDR3: CASRDGEAYNEQFF
V: TRBV28; size: NA; J: TRBJ1-3; D: NA; DNA: TGTGCCAGCACTCCCTCAGGGCTATCGTTCACCATATATTTT; CDR3: CASTPSGLSFTIYF
V: TRBV6-5; size: NA; J: TRBJ1-1; D: TRBD1; DNA: TGTGCCAGCAGTTTCAACAGGGGGCCAGGCACTGAAGCTTTCTTT; CDR3: CASSFNRGPGTEAFF
V: TRBV11-3; size: NA; J: TRBJ2-7; D: TRBD2; DNA: TGTGCCAGCAGCTTCCGACTAGCGGGACCCCCGGAGCAGTACTTC; CDR3: CASSFRLAGPPEQYF
V: TRBV18; size: NA; J: TRBJ2-7; D: TRBD2; DNA: TGTGCCAGCTCACCAGGGACTAGAGTTTACGAGCAGTACTTC; CDR3: CASSPGTRVYEQYF
V: TRBV19; size: NA; J: TRBJ1-2; D: TRBD1; DNA: TGTGCCAGTAGTGGCCCCACACCGGGACAGATTTACTATGGCTACACCTTC; CDR3: CASSGPTPGQIYYGYTF
V: TRBV29-1; size: NA; J: TRBJ2-1; D: NA; DNA: TGCAGCGTGGAACGGTGGACAGGGAGGGACAATGAGCAGTTCTTC; CDR3: CSVERWTGRDNEQFF
V: TRBV10-3; size: NA; J: TRBJ2-3; D: NA; DNA: TGTGCCACCGGACTGGGTGATACGCAGTATTTT; CDR3: CATGLGDTQYF
V: TRBV2; size: few; J: TRBJ2-3; D: NA; DNA: TGTGCCGTCCCGGCTGCGGAAACAGATACGCAGTATTTT; CDR3: CAVPAAETDTQYF
V: TRBV6-5; size: NA; J: TRBJ2-5; D: NA; DNA: TGTGCCAGCAGTCAGGGTGGAGAGACCCAGTACTTC; CDR3: CASSQGGETQYF
V: TRBV9; size: NA; J: TRBJ1-2; D: TRBD1; DNA: TGTGCCAGCAGCGTAAGACAGGGAGAGGATGGCTACACCTTC; CDR3: CASSVRQGEDGYTF
V: TRBV6-5; size: once; J: TRBJ2-1; D: NA; DNA: TGTGCCAGCGGTGGGAGATCCTACAATGAGCAGTTCTTC; CDR3: CASGGRSYNEQFF
V: TRBV6-5; size: NA; J: TRBJ2-1; D: NA; DNA: TGTGCCAGCAGCCGGTCCCCCCTTGAGCAGTTCTTC; CDR3: CASSRSPLEQFF
V: TRBV11-2; size: NA; J: TRBJ2-5; D: TRBD2; DNA: TGTGCCAGCAGCTTAGACCGAGCGGGGTTAGGGCAAGAGACCCAGTACTTC; CDR3: CASSLDRAGLGQETQYF
V: TRBV9; size: NA; J: TRBJ2-2; D: NA; DNA: TGTGCCAGCGGTAAGGAGACAGCGAACACCGGGGAGCTGTTTTTT; CDR3: CASGKETANTGELFF
V: TRBV28; size: NA; J: TRBJ2-4; D: TRBD1; DNA: TGTGCCAGCAGTTTAGGGGGACAGGGAAACATTCAGTACTTC; CDR3: CASSLGGQGNIQYF
V: TRBV5-1; size: NA; J: TRBJ1-2; D: NA; DNA: TGCGCCAGCAGCGAGACTGGCCGTGGCTACACCTTC; CDR3: CASSETGRGYTF
V: TRBV29-1; size: NA; J: TRBJ2-6; D: TRBD1; DNA: TGCAGCGCCGGACAGGGGGCTAATGGGGCCAACGTCCTGACTTTC; CDR3: CSAGQGANGANVLTF
V: TRBV28; size: NA; J: TRBJ1-1; D: NA; DNA: TGTGCCAGCAGTCCCAGGTTAGCTGAAGCTTTCTTT; CDR3: CASSPRLAEAFF
V: TRBV11-2; size: once; J: TRBJ2-7; D: NA; DNA: TGTGCCAGCAGCTTAGATCGGAGGGCCGAGCAGTACTTC; CDR3: CASSLDRRAEQYF
V: TRBV7-2; size: NA; J: TRBJ1-2; D: TRBD1; DNA: TGTGCCAGCAGACAGACAGGGGGCCATAGCGGCTACACCTTC; CDR3: CASRQTGGHSGYTF
V: TRBV9; size: NA; J: TRBJ2-1; D: NA; DNA: TGTGCCAGCAGCGTATTGGGGACTCCCAATGAGCAGTTCTTC; CDR3: CASSVLGTPNEQFF